This is a list of T cell receptor beta chains from one sample in a study of beta chain features in type 1 diabetes. Libraries were prepared by immunoSEQ multiplex PCR; TCRdb keeps only in-frame clonotypes and omits some of them. Found here are 300,000 or so clones, around 7.6% of them singletons; the top ten hold under 0.5%. Source material: central memory CD4+ T cells from blood. The receptors here all came from a woman between 18 and 29 years old in good health. Each CDR3 is given with its conserved first and last residue. D genes are given only for firm matches. Size is stated for part of the rows, as once, few or many counts, or as a class when the clone is expanded.

v_call	j_call	clone_size	d_call	cdr3_aa	cdr3_nt
TRBV27	TRBJ1-2	few	.	CASGDKANYGYTF	TGTGCCAGCGGGGACAAGGCGAACTATGGCTACACCTTC
TRBV6-5	TRBJ2-2	.	.	CASRRHPATGELFF	TGTGCCAGCAGGAGACACCCGGCCACCGGGGAGCTGTTTTTT
TRBV28	TRBJ2-7	.	.	CASSPPPGTSYEQYF	TGTGCCAGCAGTCCACCCCCCGGGACCTCCTACGAGCAGTACTTC
TRBV25-1	TRBJ1-1	.	TRBD1	CASSDRQGRSEAFF	TGTGCCAGCAGTGATAGACAGGGGCGGTCTGAAGCTTTCTTT
TRBV18	TRBJ2-7	.	.	CASSQSRYEQYF	TGTGCCAGCTCACAGAGCCGATACGAGCAGTACTTC
TRBV14	TRBJ2-1	few	.	CASSRPGLPTYNEQFF	TGTGCCAGCAGCCGCCCCGGGCTTCCAACCTACAATGAGCAGTTCTTC
TRBV5-5	TRBJ2-1	.	.	CASSLVGGLWGPGSYNEQFF	TGTGCCAGCAGCTTGGTCGGGGGGCTATGGGGCCCGGGTTCCTACAATGAGCAGTTCTTC
TRBV6-5	TRBJ2-5	.	TRBD2	CASSLLTSGETQYF	TGTGCCAGCAGCTTATTGACTAGCGGAGAGACCCAGTACTTC
TRBV2	TRBJ2-1	few	TRBD2	CASSEAGGRARRSYNEQFF	TGTGCCAGCAGTGAAGCGGGCGGGAGGGCCCGTCGGTCCTACAATGAGCAGTTCTTC
TRBV28	TRBJ2-1	few	TRBD2	CASTKGPLGRDEQFF	TGTGCCAGCACCAAGGGGCCACTAGGGAGGGATGAGCAGTTCTTC
TRBV6-5	TRBJ1-2	.	.	CASSFGGYTF	TGTGCCAGCAGTTTCGGCGGCTACACCTTC
TRBV4-2	TRBJ2-3	few	.	CASSYLWDTQYF	TGTGCCAGCAGCTACCTTTGGGATACGCAGTATTTT
TRBV14	TRBJ2-1	many	TRBD1	CASSQTGTGRNEQFF	TGTGCCAGCAGCCAGACCGGGACAGGGCGTAATGAGCAGTTCTTC
TRBV29-1	TRBJ2-6	few	.	CSVGTGRGSGANVLTF	TGCAGCGTTGGGACAGGGCGGGGGTCTGGGGCCAACGTCCTGACTTTC
TRBV7-2	TRBJ2-7	.	TRBD2	CASATAGGRSYEQYF	TGTGCCAGCGCCACCGCGGGAGGCAGATCCTACGAGCAGTACTTC
TRBV7-2	TRBJ2-7	many	.	CASSREGSGEGYEQYF	TGTGCCAGCAGCCGAGAGGGTAGCGGAGAGGGCTACGAGCAGTACTTC
TRBV4-1	TRBJ2-7	few	TRBD2	CASSQGLAGKQYF	TGCGCCAGCAGCCAAGGACTAGCGGGGAAGCAGTACTTC
TRBV18	TRBJ2-3	few	.	CASSRAGGPTDTQYF	TGTGCCAGCTCACGAGCCGGGGGACCCACAGATACGCAGTATTTT
TRBV18	TRBJ2-7	few	.	CASSPGRALSYEQYF	TGTGCCAGCTCACCTGGGCGGGCCCTCTCCTACGAGCAGTACTTC
TRBV5-1	TRBJ2-2	.	TRBD2	CASSPGLAGAGELFF	TGCGCCAGCAGCCCAGGACTAGCGGGAGCCGGGGAGCTGTTTTTT
TRBV4-3	TRBJ2-7	few	.	CASSLQGGHEQYF	TGCGCCAGCAGCCTACAGGGTGGTCACGAGCAGTACTTC
TRBV7-3	TRBJ2-2	.	TRBD1	CASSFTGTANTGELFF	TGTGCCAGCAGTTTTACCGGGACAGCGAACACCGGGGAGCTGTTTTTT
TRBV15	TRBJ2-7	few	.	CATSRQGAYEQYF	TGTGCCACCAGCAGACAGGGAGCCTACGAGCAGTACTTC
TRBV29-1	TRBJ2-3	few	.	CSVDAGITDTQYF	TGCAGCGTTGATGCAGGCATCACAGATACGCAGTATTTT
TRBV10-3	TRBJ2-2	many	TRBD1	CAISADRTYTGELFF	TGTGCCATCAGTGCGGACAGGACTTACACCGGGGAGCTGTTTTTT
TRBV7-2	TRBJ1-1	few	.	CASSSQGLNTEAFF	TGTGCCAGCAGCTCGCAGGGACTAAACACTGAAGCTTTCTTT
TRBV6-5	TRBJ2-7	.	.	CASSYGVRGNYEQYF	TGTGCCAGCAGTTACGGGGTCCGAGGGAACTACGAGCAGTACTTC
TRBV18	TRBJ2-2	.	.	CASSGRTNTGELFF	TGTGCCAGCTCTGGACGGACGAACACCGGGGAGCTGTTTTTT
TRBV7-2	TRBJ1-1	few	.	CASSLARNTEAFF	TGTGCCAGCAGCTTAGCCCGGAACACTGAAGCTTTCTTT
TRBV2	TRBJ2-7	many	TRBD2	CASSAGGPYEQYF	TGTGCCAGCAGCGCGGGAGGGCCCTACGAGCAGTACTTC
TRBV7-3	TRBJ2-5	few	TRBD2	CASSLRGSGLETQYF	TGTGCCAGCAGCTTAAGGGGTAGCGGGCTAGAGACCCAGTACTTC
TRBV7-2	TRBJ2-3	few	.	CASSSSGTGTTDTQYF	TGTGCCAGCAGCTCGAGTGGGACTGGCACCACAGATACGCAGTATTTT
TRBV4-2	TRBJ2-2	many	TRBD2	CASARKREGHGELFF	TGTGCCAGCGCCCGAAAGCGGGAGGGCCACGGGGAGCTGTTTTTT
TRBV19	TRBJ1-5	many	TRBD1	CASSMVAGGVRASNQPQHF	TGTGCCAGTAGTATGGTCGCAGGGGGCGTGAGGGCTAGCAATCAGCCCCAGCATTTT
TRBV2	TRBJ2-6	few	.	CASSFSGANVLTF	TGTGCCAGCAGTTTCTCTGGGGCCAACGTCCTGACTTTC